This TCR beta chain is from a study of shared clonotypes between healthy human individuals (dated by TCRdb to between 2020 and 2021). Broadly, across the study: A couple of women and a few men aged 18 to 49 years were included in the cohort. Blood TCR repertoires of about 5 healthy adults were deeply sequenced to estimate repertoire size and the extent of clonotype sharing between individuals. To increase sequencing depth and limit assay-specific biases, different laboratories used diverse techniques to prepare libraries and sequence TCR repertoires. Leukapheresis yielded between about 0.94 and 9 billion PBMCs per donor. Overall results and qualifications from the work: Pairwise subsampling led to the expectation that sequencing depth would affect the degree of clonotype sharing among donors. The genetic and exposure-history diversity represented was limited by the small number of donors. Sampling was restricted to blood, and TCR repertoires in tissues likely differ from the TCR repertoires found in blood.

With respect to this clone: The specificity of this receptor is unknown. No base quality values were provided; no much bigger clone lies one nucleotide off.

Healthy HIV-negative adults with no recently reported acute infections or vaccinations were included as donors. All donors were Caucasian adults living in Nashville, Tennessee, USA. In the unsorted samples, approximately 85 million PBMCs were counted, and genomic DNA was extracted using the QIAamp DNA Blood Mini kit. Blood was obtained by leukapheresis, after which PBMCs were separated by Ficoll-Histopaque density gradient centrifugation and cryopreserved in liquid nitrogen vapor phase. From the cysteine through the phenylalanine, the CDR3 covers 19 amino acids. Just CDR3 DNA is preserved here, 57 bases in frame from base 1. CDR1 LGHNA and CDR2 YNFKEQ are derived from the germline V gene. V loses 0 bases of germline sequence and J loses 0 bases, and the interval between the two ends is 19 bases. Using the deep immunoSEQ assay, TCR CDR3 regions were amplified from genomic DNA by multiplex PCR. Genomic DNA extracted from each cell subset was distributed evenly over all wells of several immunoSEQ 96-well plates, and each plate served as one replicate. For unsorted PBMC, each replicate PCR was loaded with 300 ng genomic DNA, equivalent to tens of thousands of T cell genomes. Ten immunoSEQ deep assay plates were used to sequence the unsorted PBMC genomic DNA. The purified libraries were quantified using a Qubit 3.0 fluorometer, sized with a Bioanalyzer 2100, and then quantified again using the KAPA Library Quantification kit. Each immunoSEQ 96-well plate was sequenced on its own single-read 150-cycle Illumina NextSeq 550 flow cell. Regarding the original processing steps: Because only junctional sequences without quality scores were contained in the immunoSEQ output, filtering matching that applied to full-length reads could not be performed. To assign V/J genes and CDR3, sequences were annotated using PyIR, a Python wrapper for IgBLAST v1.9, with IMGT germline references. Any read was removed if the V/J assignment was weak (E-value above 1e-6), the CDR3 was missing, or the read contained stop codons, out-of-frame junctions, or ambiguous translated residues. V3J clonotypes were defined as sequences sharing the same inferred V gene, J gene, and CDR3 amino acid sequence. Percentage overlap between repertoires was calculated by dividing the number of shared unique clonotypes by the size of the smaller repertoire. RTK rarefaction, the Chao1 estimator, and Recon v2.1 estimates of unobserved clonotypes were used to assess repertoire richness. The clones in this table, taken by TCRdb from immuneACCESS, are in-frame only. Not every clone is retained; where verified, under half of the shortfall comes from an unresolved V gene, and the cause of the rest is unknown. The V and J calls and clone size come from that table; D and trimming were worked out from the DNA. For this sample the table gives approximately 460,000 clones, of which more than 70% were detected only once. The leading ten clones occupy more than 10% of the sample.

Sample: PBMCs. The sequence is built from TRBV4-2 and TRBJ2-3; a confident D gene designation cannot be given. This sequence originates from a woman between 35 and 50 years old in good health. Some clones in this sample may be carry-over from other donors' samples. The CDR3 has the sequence CASSQDHTLGPTSTDTQYF. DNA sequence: TGTGCCAGCAGCCAAGATCATACCCTAGGCCCTACTAGCACAGATACGCAGTATTTT.